What follows are 9 T cell receptor beta chains derived from one specimen sequenced in a study of T cells after yellow fever vaccination. TCRdb fed the 5' RACE reads into MiXCR, producing one record per CDR3 protein. The sample lists some 250,000 distinct CDR3 sequences; roughly 3.7% were seen once. Material: PBMCs, obtained 15 days after the yellow fever booster vaccination. Receptors were obtained from a man between 18 and 35 years old who received the YFV17D yellow fever vaccine.

At least ten counts were recorded for this clonotype. Here the CDR3 DNA reads TGTGCCAGCAGCTTAGGCCCTCCACTAGCGGGGAGCACAGATACGCAGTATTTT. Its translation is CASSLGPPLAGSTDTQYF. This chain joins TRBV7-2 and TRBJ2-3, with TRBD2 matching over 10 bases. The CDR3 loop spans 18 amino acids. The V gene's germline CDR1 is SGHTA and CDR2 FQGNSA. Trimming took 1 base from V and 0 from J; bases not matched to a gene: 7.

There are many counts of this clonotype. The chain recombines TRBV3-1 with TRBJ1-2; D ambiguous. V dropped 10 bases and J dropped 2 bases, with 11 bases sitting between them. The CDR3 is 12 residues long. The germline gives CDR1 LGHDT, CDR2 YNNKEL (reference sequence). CDR3 nucleotides: TGTGCCACCAGTTTCGGGAACTATGGCTACACCTTC. Translation: CATSFGNYGYTF.

In its sample, this clonotype was seen many times. The V gene is TRBV7-2, the J gene TRBJ2-1; D gene ambiguous. V dropped 3 bases and J dropped 7 bases, with 16 bases sitting between them. The CDR3 totals 15 residues. The germline V gene encodes CDR1 SGHTA and CDR2 FQGNSA. CDR3 protein: CASSFPGFARNEQFF. CDR3 sequence (DNA): TGTGCCAGCAGCTTCCCCGGGTTCGCTAGGAATGAGCAGTTCTTC.

In this sample, this clonotype turned up many times. The V gene is TRBV5-1, the J gene TRBJ2-2; D is perhaps TRBD1 (5 bases). Germline CDR1 and CDR2: SGHRS and YFSETQ. The CDR3 consists of 14 residues. V dropped 6 bases and J dropped 6 bases, with 15 bases sitting between them. The CDR3 DNA follows: TGCGCCAGCAAATTAATCCTGGGGCCCGGGGAGCTGTTTTTT. This sequence encodes CASKLILGPGELFF.

This clonotype was found many times. V is TRBV18 and J is TRBJ2-5, with D maybe TRBD1 (6 bases). Trimming cost V 0 bases and J 1 base, with 9 bases left between them. Germline V gives CDR1 KGHSH, CDR2 LQKENI. The CDR3 is made up of 15 amino acids. The CDR3 nucleotides read TGTGCCAGCTCACCACCATCGACAGGCCAAGAGACCCAGTACTTC. Its translation is CASSPPSTGQETQYF.

This clonotype has ten or more counts. This chain joins TRBV20-1 and TRBJ2-3, with D unclear. Germline values: CDR1 DFQATT, CDR2 SNEGSKA (reference sequence). Trimming removed 4 bases from V and 9 bases from J, with 11 bases in between. The CDR3 sequence is 11 residues long. CDR3 region: CSAKPAGTQYF. CDR3 nucleotide sequence: TGCAGTGCTAAGCCTGCTGGGACGCAGTATTTT.

This clonotype was recorded many times. The rearrangement uses TRBV18 and TRBJ1-5; D possibly corresponds to TRBD1 (6 bases). Germline loops: CDR1 KGHSH, CDR2 LQKENI. Deletions cut 6 bases from V and 7 bases from J, with 19 bases between. The CDR3 length is 15 residues. The CDR3 loop reads CASSTKGGLGQPQHF. The CDR3, as DNA: TGTGCCAGCTCCACCAAGGGGGGGCTCGGGCAGCCCCAGCATTTT.

This clonotype appeared many times. This may be a read error: a much more frequent sequence differs by one nucleotide. V usage is TRBV7-2 and J usage is TRBJ2-2; the D is unclear. Trimming stripped 1 base from V and 3 bases from J, with 3 bases between. Germline V gives CDR1 SGHTA, CDR2 FQGNSA. The length of the CDR3 is 13 residues. This CDR3 is CASSLGYTGELFF. DNA for the CDR3: TGTGCCAGCAGCTTAGGGTACACCGGGGAGCTGTTTTTT.

This clonotype appeared many times. This chain links TRBV7-2 with TRBJ1-3, with D hard to call. Germline loops: CDR1 SGHTA, CDR2 FQGNSA. The CDR3 is 15 residues long. With 2 bases removed from V and 2 bases from J, the gap between germline ends came to 10 bases. The CDR3: CASSLRGGTGNTIYF. CDR3 bases: TGTGCCAGCAGCTTACGCGGTGGAACTGGAAACACCATATATTTT.